The clone carrying this T cell receptor (beta chain) has a handful of counts. Its antigen is currently unknown. This sample stems from a study of T cells in Graves' hyperthyroidism and ophthalmopathy. General study findings and limits: Ophthalmopathy was predicted by the model a median of 6.5 months ahead of onset. A 13 V-J model separated ophthalmopathy from stable hyperthyroidism.

What was amplified from RNA transcripts were TCR beta CDR3 regions. A first-round RT-PCR of the TCR CDR3 used the HTBI primer set. TCRdb called the multiplex PCR reads again in MiXCR, with one record for every CDR3 protein. The sample lists 300,000 to 500,000 distinct CDR3 sequences, around 15% occurring once. Germline V CDR1 and CDR2: LNHDA, SQIVND (reference sequence). Trimming stripped 6 bases from V and 8 bases from J, with 14 bases between. The CDR3 totals 13 residues. PBMCs were collected from an approximately 9 ml volume of fresh peripheral blood. The V and J genes are TRBV19 and TRBJ2-1; D unresolved. This clonotype originated in a man aged 50 to 60 with Graves' ophthalmopathy. The sequenced sample consisted of blood. The CDR3 protein is CASSSGGLDEQFF. The CDR3 DNA reads TGTGCCAGTAGCTCAGGCGGTTTGGATGAGCAGTTCTTC.